This T cell receptor (beta chain) is drawn from a study of CD8 T cells in ankylosing spondylitis. CDR3 size: 15 residues. TCRdb reprocessed the 5' RACE reads via MiXCR and lists one record per CDR3 protein. The sample yields 190,000 or so distinct CDR3 sequences, 9.5% to 15% seen once. This clonotype appeared a few times. Sequencing input: blood, either unsorted or a sorted T cell fraction (not recorded which). The chain is built from TRBV21-1 and TRBJ2-1; the D call TRBD2 from the table was never checked on the DNA. TRBV21-1 is shown as a pseudogene. This TCR came from a male donor with ankylosing spondylitis or in good health (not recorded which). The CDR3 sequence is CASSSTRGPANEQFF. In nucleotides, the CDR3 is TGTGCCAGCAGCTCAACCCGAGGCCCCGCCAATGAGCAGTTCTTC.